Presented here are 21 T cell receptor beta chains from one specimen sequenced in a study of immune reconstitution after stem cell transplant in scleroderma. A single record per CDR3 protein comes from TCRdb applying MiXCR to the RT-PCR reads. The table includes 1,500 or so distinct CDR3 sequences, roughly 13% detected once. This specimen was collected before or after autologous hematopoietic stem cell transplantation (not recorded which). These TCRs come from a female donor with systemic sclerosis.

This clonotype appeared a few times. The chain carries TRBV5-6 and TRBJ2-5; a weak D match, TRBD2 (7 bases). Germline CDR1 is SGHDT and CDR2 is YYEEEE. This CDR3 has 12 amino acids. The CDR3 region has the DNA TGTGCAGAAGGGGGGGAGTCGGAGACCCAGTACTTC. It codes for CAEGGESETQYF.

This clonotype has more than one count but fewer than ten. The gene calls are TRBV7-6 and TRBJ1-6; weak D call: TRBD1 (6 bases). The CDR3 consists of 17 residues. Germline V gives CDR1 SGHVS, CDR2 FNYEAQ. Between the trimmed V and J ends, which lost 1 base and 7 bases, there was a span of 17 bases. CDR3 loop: CASSLGRQAKYNSPLHF. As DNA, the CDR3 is TGTGCCAGCAGCTTAGGCAGACAGGCGAAATACAATTCACCCCTCCACTTT. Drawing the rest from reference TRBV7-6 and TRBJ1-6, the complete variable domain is GAGVSQSPRYKVTKRGQDVALRCDPISGHVSLYWYRQALGQGPEFLTYFNYEAQQDKSGLPNDRFSAERPEGSISTLTIQRTEQRDSAMYRCASSLGRQAKYNSPLHFGNGTRLTVT.

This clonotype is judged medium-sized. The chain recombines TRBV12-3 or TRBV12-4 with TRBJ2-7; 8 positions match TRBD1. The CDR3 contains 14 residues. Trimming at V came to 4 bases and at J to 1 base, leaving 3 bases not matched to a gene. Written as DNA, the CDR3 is TGTGCCAGCAGTTACGGACAGGGATCCTACGAGCAGTACTTC. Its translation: CASSYGQGSYEQYF.

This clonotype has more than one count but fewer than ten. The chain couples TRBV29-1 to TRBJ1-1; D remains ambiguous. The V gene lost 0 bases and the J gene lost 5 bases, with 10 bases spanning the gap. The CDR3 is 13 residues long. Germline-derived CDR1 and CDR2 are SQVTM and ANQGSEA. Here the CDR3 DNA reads TGCAGCGTTGAAGAACCGCGGGGAACTGAAGCTTTCTTT. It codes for CSVEEPRGTEAFF.

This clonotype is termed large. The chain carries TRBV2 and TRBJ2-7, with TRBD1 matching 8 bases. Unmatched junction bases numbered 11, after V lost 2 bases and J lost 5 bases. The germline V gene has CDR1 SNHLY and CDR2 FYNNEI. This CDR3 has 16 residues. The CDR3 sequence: CASSEIGTGVGHEQYF. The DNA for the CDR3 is TGTGCCAGCAGTGAAATCGGGACAGGAGTTGGCCACGAGCAGTACTTC.

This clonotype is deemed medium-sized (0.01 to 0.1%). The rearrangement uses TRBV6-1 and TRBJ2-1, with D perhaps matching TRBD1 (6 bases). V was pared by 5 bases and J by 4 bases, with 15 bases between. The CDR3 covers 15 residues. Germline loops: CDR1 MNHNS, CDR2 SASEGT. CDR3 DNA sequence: TGTGCCAGCAGTATCCGGGACATAGATTACAATGAGCAGTTCTTC. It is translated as CASSIRDIDYNEQFF.

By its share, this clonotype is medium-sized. The CDR3 bases are TGCGCCAGCGAACCGGGGACAGGGAGCACAGCTTTCTTT. Protein: CASEPGTGSTAFF. The rearrangement links TRBV5-1 to TRBJ1-1, with 9 bases that match TRBD1. The CDR3 runs 13 residues. The junction had 11 bases not matched to a gene; V was cut back by 7 bases and J by 10 bases. In germline, CDR1 is SGHRS, CDR2 YFSETQ.

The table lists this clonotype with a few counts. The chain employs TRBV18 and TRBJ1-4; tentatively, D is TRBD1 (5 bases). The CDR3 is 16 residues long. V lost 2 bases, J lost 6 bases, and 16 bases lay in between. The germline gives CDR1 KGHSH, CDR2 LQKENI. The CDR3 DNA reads TGTGCCAGCTCACCAACGAAGCAGGGCCGTCATGAAAAACTGTTTTTT. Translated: CASSPTKQGRHEKLFF.

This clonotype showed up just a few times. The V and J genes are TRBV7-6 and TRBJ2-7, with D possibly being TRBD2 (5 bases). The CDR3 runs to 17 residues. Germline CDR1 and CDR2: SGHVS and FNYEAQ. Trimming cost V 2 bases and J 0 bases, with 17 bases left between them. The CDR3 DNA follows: TGTGCCAGCAGCTTACCGGGAATAGGGTCCCTCTCCTACGAGCAGTACTTC. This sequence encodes CASSLPGIGSLSYEQYF. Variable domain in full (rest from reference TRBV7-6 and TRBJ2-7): GAGVSQSPRYKVTKRGQDVALRCDPISGHVSLYWYRQALGQGPEFLTYFNYEAQQDKSGLPNDRFSAERPEGSISTLTIQRTEQRDSAMYRCASSLPGIGSLSYEQYFGPGTRLTVT.

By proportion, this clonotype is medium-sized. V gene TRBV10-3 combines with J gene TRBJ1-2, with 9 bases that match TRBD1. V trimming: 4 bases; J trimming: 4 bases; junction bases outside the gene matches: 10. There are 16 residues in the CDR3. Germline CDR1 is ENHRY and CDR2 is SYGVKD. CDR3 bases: TGTGCCATCAGTGTTATCCGGGACAGGGTTACCTATGGCTACACCTTC. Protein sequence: CAISVIRDRVTYGYTF.

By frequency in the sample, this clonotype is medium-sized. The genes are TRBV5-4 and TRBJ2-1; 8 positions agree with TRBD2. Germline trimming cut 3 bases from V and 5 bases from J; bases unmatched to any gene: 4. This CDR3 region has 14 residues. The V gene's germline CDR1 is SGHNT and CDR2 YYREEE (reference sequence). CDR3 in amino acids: CASSSRGAHNEQFF. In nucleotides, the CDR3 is TGTGCCAGCAGCTCGCGGGGGGCCCACAATGAGCAGTTCTTC.

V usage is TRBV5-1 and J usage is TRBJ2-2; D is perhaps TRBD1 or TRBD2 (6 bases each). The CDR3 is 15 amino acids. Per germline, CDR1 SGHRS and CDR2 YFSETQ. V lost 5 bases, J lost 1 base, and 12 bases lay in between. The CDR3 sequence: CASRPGGWNTGELFF. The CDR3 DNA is TGCGCCAGCAGACCCGGGGGCTGGAACACCGGGGAGCTGTTTTTT.

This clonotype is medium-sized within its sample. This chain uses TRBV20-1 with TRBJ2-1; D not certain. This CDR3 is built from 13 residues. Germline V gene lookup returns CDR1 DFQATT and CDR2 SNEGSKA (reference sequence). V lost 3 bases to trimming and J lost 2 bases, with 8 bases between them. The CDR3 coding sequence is TGCAGTGCTAGCGCTGTCACCTACAATGAGCAGTTCTTC. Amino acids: CSASAVTYNEQFF.

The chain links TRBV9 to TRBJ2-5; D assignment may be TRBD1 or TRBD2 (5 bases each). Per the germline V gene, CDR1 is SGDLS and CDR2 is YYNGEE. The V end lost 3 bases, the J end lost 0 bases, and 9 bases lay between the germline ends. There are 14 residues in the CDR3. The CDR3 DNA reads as TGTGCCAGCAGCGAGGGACGCAACCAAGAGACCCAGTACTTC. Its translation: CASSEGRNQETQYF.

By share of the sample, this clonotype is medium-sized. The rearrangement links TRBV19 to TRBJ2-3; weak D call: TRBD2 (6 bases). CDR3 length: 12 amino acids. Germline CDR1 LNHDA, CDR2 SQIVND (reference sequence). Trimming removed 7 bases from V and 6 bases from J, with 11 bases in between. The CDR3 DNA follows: TGTGCCAGTAACCACGGAGGGGATACGCAGTATTTT. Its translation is CASNHGGDTQYF.

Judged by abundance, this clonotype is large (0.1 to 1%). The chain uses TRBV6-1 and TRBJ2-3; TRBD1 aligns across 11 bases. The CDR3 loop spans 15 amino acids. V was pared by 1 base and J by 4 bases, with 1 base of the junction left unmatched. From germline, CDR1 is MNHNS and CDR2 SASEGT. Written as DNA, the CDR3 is TGTGCCAGCAGTGAAGGGACAGGGGGCGCAGATACGCAGTATTTT. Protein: CASSEGTGGADTQYF.

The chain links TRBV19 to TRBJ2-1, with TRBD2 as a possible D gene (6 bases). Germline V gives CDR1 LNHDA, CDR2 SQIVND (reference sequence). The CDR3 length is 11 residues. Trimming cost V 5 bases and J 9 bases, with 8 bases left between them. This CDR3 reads CASSRGSEQFF. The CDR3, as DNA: TGTGCCAGTAGTCGGGGGAGTGAGCAGTTCTTC.

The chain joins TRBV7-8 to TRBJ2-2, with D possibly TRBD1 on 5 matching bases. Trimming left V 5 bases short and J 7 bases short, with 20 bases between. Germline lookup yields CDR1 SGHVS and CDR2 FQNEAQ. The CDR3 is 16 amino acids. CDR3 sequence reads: CASSPTDTTWDGELFF. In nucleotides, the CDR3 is TGTGCCAGCAGCCCGACGGACACCACATGGGACGGGGAGCTGTTTTTT.

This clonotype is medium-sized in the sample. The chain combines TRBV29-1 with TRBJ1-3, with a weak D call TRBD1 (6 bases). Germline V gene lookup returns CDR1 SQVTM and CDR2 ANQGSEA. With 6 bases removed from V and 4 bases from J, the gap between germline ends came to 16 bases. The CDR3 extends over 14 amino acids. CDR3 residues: CSVAGGARGNTIYF. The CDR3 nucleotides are TGCAGCGTCGCCGGGGGGGCTCGGGGAAACACCATATATTTT.

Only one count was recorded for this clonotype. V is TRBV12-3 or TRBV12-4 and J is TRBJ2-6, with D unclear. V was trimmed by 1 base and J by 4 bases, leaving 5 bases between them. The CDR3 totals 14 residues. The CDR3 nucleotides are TGTGCCAGCAGTTTAGTTTCGGGGGCCAACGTCCTGACTTTC. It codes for CASSLVSGANVLTF.

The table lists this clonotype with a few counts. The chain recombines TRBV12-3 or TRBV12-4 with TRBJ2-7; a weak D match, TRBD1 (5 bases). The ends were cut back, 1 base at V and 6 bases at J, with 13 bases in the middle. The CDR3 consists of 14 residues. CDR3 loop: CASSLGQGDGEQYF. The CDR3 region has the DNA TGTGCCAGCAGTTTAGGTCAGGGTGATGGCGAGCAGTACTTC.